This T cell receptor beta chain was sequenced during a study of cytomegalovirus exposure and HLA in healthy donors. This clone was counted only a few times. The CDR3 is 15 residues long. V gave up 2 bases and J gave up 6 bases, with 14 bases separating them. Germline V CDR1 and CDR2: SGHTA, FQGNSA. It was with 60 Vbeta and 13 Jbeta primers that the PCR ran. The data were produced by immunoSEQ multiplex PCR, yet TCRdb's version contains in-frame clones alone and is incomplete. This sample has roughly 110,000 clones, with around three quarters found just once. The sequence derives from a boy between 5 and 17 years old in good health and CMV-seronegative. The genes are TRBV7-2 and TRBJ2-1; D might be TRBD1 (5 bases). Sequences were obtained from PBMCs. The CDR3 here is CASSLQQVFFNEQFF. The CDR3 coding sequence is TGTGCCAGCAGCTTACAACAGGTTTTCTTCAATGAGCAGTTCTTC.